This TCR beta chain is from a study of blood T cell repertoires in COVID-19. Study summary: COVID-19 samples from acute and convalescent phases originated in the United States, Italy and Spain. T cells, B-cell-depleted T cells, or PBMCs supplied cDNA or gDNA.

Source study methods: Researchers report that nucleated cell counts were estimated from reference gene primer amplification. Assay: immunoSEQ multiplex PCR; the TCRdb copy retains only in-frame clones and omits some. That table furnishes V, J and clone size, whereas the DNA furnished D and trimming. The top ten clones hold 7% to 7.5% of a sample with 88,000 or so clones, approximately 86% of them seen once. What was sequenced was peripheral blood. This sequence originates from a man aged 55 to 70 with acute or convalescent COVID-19.

CDR3 loop: CASSVSGTPHSPNEQFF. The CDR3 DNA sequence: TGTGCCAGCAGCGTTAGCGGGACCCCCCATTCCCCCAATGAGCAGTTCTTC. This chain joins TRBV7-2 and TRBJ2-1, with 8 bases lining up with TRBD2. The junction had 15 bases not matched to a gene; V was cut back by 5 bases and J by 6 bases. The germline CDR1 and CDR2 sequences are SGHTA and FQGNSA. The CDR3 totals 17 residues.